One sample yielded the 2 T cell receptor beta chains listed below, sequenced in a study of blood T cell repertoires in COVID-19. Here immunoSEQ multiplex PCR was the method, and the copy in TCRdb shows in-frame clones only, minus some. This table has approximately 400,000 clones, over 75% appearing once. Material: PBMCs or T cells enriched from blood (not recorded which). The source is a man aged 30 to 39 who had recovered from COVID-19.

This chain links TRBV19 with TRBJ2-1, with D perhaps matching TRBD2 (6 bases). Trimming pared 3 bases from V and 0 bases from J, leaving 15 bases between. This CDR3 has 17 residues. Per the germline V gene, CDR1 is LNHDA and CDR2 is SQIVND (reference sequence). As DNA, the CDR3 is TGTGCCAGTAGTATGTCCCGGTCGACTAGCTCCTACAATGAGCAGTTCTTC. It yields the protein CASSMSRSTSSYNEQFF. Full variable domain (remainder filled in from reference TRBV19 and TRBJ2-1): DGGITQSPKYLFRKEGQNVTLSCEQNLNHDAMYWYRQDPGQGLRLIYYSQIVNDFQKGDIAEGYSVSREKKESFPLTVTSAQKNPTAFYLCASSMSRSTSSYNEQFFGPGTRLTVL.

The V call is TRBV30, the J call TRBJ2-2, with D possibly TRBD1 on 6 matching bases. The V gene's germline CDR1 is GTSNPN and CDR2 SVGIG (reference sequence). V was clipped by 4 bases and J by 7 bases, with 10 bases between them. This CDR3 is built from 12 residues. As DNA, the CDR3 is TGTGCCTGGAACAGGGTGGTCGGGGAGCTGTTTTTT. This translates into CAWNRVVGELFF.